The 30 T cell receptor beta chains reported below all come from one sample, sequenced in a study of T-cell memory formation after mild COVID-19. Using its own MiXCR run on the 5' RACE reads, TCRdb lists one record per CDR3 protein. The repertoire holds 140,000 or so distinct CDR3 sequences, with about 6.1% as singletons. Sequencing was carried out using PBMCs or a T cell subset sorted from them (not recorded which). The receptors were sampled from an adult woman who had mild COVID-19 (a few samples of this study predate the infection). Cell type and time point are not known.

This chain joins TRBV7-9 and TRBJ1-5; 11 bases agree with TRBD1. There are 16 residues in the CDR3. The ends lost 1 base at V and 6 bases at J; junction bases unmatched: 5. The germline V gene has CDR1 SEHNR and CDR2 FQNEAQ (reference sequence). The CDR3 sequence: CASSLGTGGVGQPQHF. CDR3 coding DNA: TGTGCCAGCAGCTTAGGGACAGGGGGCGTCGGTCAGCCCCAGCATTTT.

This clonotype has ten or more counts. The gene calls are TRBV5-1 and TRBJ2-5; TRBD2 is a possible D gene (6 bases). The V end lost 4 bases, the J end lost 2 bases, and 12 bases lay between the germline ends. The germline V gene encodes CDR1 SGHRS and CDR2 YFSETQ. This CDR3 has 14 residues. CDR3 sequence: CASSDGGFQETQYF. The CDR3 DNA follows: TGCGCCAGCAGCGACGGGGGTTTTCAAGAGACCCAGTACTTC.

This clonotype was found a few times. V and J are TRBV20-1 and TRBJ1-1; D remains ambiguous. The CDR3 spans 15 residues. Deletions cut 1 base from V and 1 base from J, with 13 bases between. Germline CDR1 DFQATT, CDR2 SNEGSKA (reference sequence). Written as DNA, the CDR3 is TGCAGTGCTAGAGGCCCCAGGACTGAGAACACTGAAGCTTTCTTT. Its protein is CSARGPRTENTEAFF.

This clonotype was observed a few times. The chain recombines TRBV4-1 with TRBJ1-2, with a weak D call TRBD1 (5 bases). The CDR3 is 14 amino acids. V was shortened by 4 bases and J by 2 bases, with 11 bases between the two germline ends. Germline-derived CDR1 and CDR2 are MGHRA and YSYEKL. CDR3 sequence (DNA): TGCGCCAGCAGCCCGCGACAGATAAACTATGGCTACACCTTC. This sequence encodes CASSPRQINYGYTF.

This chain connects TRBV25-1 to TRBJ2-5, with D perhaps matching TRBD1 (6 bases). The ends were cut back, 1 base at V and 2 bases at J, with 17 bases in the middle. The CDR3 length is 17 residues. The germline V gene encodes CDR1 MGHDK and CDR2 SYGVNS. CDR3 coding DNA: TGTGCCAGCAGTGAATCGAGGTCCAGGGGCGGGCAAGAGACCCAGTACTTC. Translating gives CASSESRSRGGQETQYF.

This clonotype was counted only a few times. The chain is built from TRBV10-3 and TRBJ2-5, with TRBD1 as a possible D gene (5 bases). The germline CDR1 and CDR2 sequences are ENHRY and SYGVKD. V lost 8 bases to trimming and J lost 2 bases, with 9 bases between them. The CDR3 covers 12 residues. Here the CDR3 DNA reads TGTGCCATCGGGCAGGGACAAGAGACCCAGTACTTC. This gives the protein CAIGQGQETQYF.

This clonotype was recorded a few times. The chain carries TRBV4-1 and TRBJ2-3; the D gene is possibly TRBD2 (6 bases). The germline CDR1 and CDR2 sequences are MGHRA and YSYEKL. The CDR3 totals 14 residues. V gave up 1 base and J gave up 5 bases, with 10 bases separating them. CDR3 loop: CASSQVPEGDTQYF. As DNA, the CDR3 is TGCGCCAGCAGCCAAGTCCCGGAGGGAGATACGCAGTATTTT.

This clonotype was counted between two and nine times. The chain links TRBV12-3 or TRBV12-4 to TRBJ1-5, with 9 bases matching TRBD1. The V gene end was trimmed by 5 bases and the J gene end by 4 bases; junction bases not matched to a gene: 6. This CDR3 has 15 residues. CDR3 coding DNA: TGTGCCAGCAGTCCCGGGACAGGGCCTAATCAGCCCCAGCATTTT. Protein product: CASSPGTGPNQPQHF.

This clonotype occurred many times. The V and J genes are TRBV30 and TRBJ2-1, with no clear D. The CDR3 consists of 13 residues. Germline CDR1 and CDR2: GTSNPN and SVGIG (reference sequence). The V end was cut by 5 bases, the J end by 7 bases, with 15 bases between. The CDR3 nucleotides read TGTGCCTGGGGAATAACCAGGATGAATGAGCAGTTCTTC. Translating it yields CAWGITRMNEQFF.

The rearrangement uses TRBV20-1 and TRBJ2-3; 8 bases agree with TRBD2. The CDR3 length is 13 residues. CDR1 is DFQATT and CDR2 is SNEGSKA in the germline V gene (reference sequence). V lost 3 bases, J lost 4 bases, and 3 bases stayed unmatched. CDR3 in amino acids: CSASGGAPDTQYF. The CDR3 DNA reads as TGCAGTGCTAGCGGGGGGGCACCAGATACGCAGTATTTT.

The J gene is TRBJ2-1, the V gene TRBV7-9; the D is unclear. The length of the CDR3 is 15 residues. Germline lookup yields CDR1 SEHNR and CDR2 FQNEAQ (reference sequence). Trimming cost V 2 bases and J 3 bases, with 11 bases left between them. CDR3 coding DNA: TGTGCCAGCAGCTTATCCAGAGGAGTCTACAATGAGCAGTTCTTC. Translated, it gives CASSLSRGVYNEQFF.

As regards this clonotype: Given a much more abundant clone one base away, this may be a read error. V usage is TRBV7-2 and J usage is TRBJ1-3, with a tentative D call TRBD1 (5 bases). CDR3 length: 14 amino acids. Germline V lookup: CDR1 SGHTA, CDR2 FQGNSA. CDR3 in DNA: TGTGCCAGCAGCTTAGGGGGGACGGGAAACACCACATATTTT. Amino acid sequence: CASSLGGTGNTTYF.

This clonotype showed up just a few times. J is TRBJ2-7 and V is TRBV6-2 or TRBV6-3; D is uncertain. Trimming stripped 10 bases from V and 1 base from J, with 8 bases between. The CDR3 extends over 11 amino acids. Germline lookup yields CDR1 MNHEY and CDR2 SVGEGT. The CDR3 DNA reads as TGTGCCACGGGCCAATCCTACGAGCAGTACTTC. It is translated as CATGQSYEQYF.

This clonotype was detected many times. The V call is TRBV7-9, the J call TRBJ1-5; TRBD1 might be the D (6 bases). Germline V gives CDR1 SEHNR, CDR2 FQNEAQ (reference sequence). The CDR3 is made up of 15 amino acids. V shed 3 bases and J shed 5 bases, with 14 bases lying between them. CDR3 nucleotides: TGTGCCAGCAGCTTCGGTTCAAGGGGGGATCAGCCCCAGCATTTT. Translated, it gives CASSFGSRGDQPQHF.

This clonotype was seen at least ten times. V gene TRBV5-1 combines with J gene TRBJ1-2; D might be TRBD1 (6 bases). CDR3 length equals 15 residues. Germline CDR1 SGHRS, CDR2 YFSETQ. With 0 bases removed from V and 4 bases from J, the gap between germline ends came to 13 bases. The CDR3 loop is CASSLEAGATYGYTF. CDR3 bases: TGCGCCAGCAGCTTGGAAGCAGGGGCTACCTATGGCTACACCTTC.

The sample holds many counts of this clonotype. The V call is TRBV20-1, the J call TRBJ2-2; 9 bases line up with TRBD2. Germline V gene lookup returns CDR1 DFQATT and CDR2 SNEGSKA (reference sequence). With V trimmed by 2 bases and J by 7 bases, 11 bases remained unmatched. CDR3 length: 16 amino acids. The chain's CDR3 is CSARMEAGGPNGELFF. DNA for the CDR3: TGCAGTGCTAGAATGGAGGCGGGAGGGCCGAACGGGGAGCTGTTTTTT.

This clonotype was seen repeatedly, ten times or more. This sequence joins TRBV7-7 and TRBJ2-3; D is possibly TRBD1 (5 bases). The V end was cut by 6 bases, the J end by 1 base, with 8 bases between. Germline CDR1 is SSHAT and CDR2 is FNYEAQ (reference sequence). This CDR3 is built from 13 residues. Here the CDR3 DNA reads TGTGCCAGCAGTTCCAGGGGCACAGATACGCAGTATTTT. Residues: CASSSRGTDTQYF.

This clonotype was found a few times. The V gene is TRBV29-1, the J gene TRBJ2-7; 10 bases align to TRBD1. The CDR3 loop spans 15 amino acids. Germline V CDR1 and CDR2: SQVTM, ANQGSEA. Trimming cost V 6 bases and J 2 bases; bases outside gene matches: 10. CDR3 nucleotide sequence: TGCAGCGTACATAAGGCGGGGACAGGGGCCTACGAGCAGTACTTC. Its protein product is CSVHKAGTGAYEQYF.

Ten or more counts support this clonotype. The CDR3 DNA sequence: TGTGCCAGCAGCTTAGAGGGCGGGGGGGCATATGAGCAGTTCTTC. This encodes CASSLEGGGAYEQFF. The chain carries TRBV7-8 and TRBJ2-1, with TRBD2 matching 9 bases. CDR3 length: 15 residues. Germline CDR1 reads SGHVS; CDR2 reads FQNEAQ. V trimming: 1 base; J trimming: 8 bases; junction bases outside the gene matches: 6.

This clonotype was observed many times. The chain has TRBV29-1 and TRBJ1-1, with a weak D call TRBD1 (5 bases). Germline-derived CDR1 and CDR2 are SQVTM and ANQGSEA. V was pared by 7 bases and J by 5 bases, with 17 bases between. The CDR3 consists of 13 residues. CDR3 loop: CSGGGLKGTEAFF. The DNA of the CDR3 is TGCAGCGGGGGGGGTTTAAAAGGTACTGAAGCTTTCTTT.

This clonotype was observed at least ten times. The gene calls are TRBV24-1 and TRBJ1-1, with D unclear. V was shortened by 4 bases and J by 8 bases, with 7 bases between the two germline ends. The CDR3 has 11 residues. Germline lookup yields CDR1 KGHDR and CDR2 SFDVKD. Written as DNA, the CDR3 is TGTGCCACCAGTGACCTATTCGAAGCTTTCTTT. It specifies CATSDLFEAFF.

The chain carries TRBV7-8 and TRBJ1-5; possibly TRBD1 for D (5 bases). Trimming took 5 bases from V and 2 from J, leaving 13 bases between them. Germline assignment: CDR1 SGHVS and CDR2 FQNEAQ. This CDR3 is built from 15 residues. CDR3 nucleotide sequence: TGTGCCAGCAGCCAGCGGCAGGGCGGCAATCAGCCCCAGCATTTT. It codes for CASSQRQGGNQPQHF. Full variable domain (outside the CDR3, taken from reference TRBV7-8 and TRBJ1-5): GAGVSQSPRYKVAKRGQDVALRCDPISGHVSLFWYQQALGQGPEFLTYFQNEAQLDKSGLPSDRFFAERPEGSVSTLKIQRTQQEDSAVYLCASSQRQGGNQPQHFGDGTRLSIL.

This clonotype occurred a few times. The chain employs TRBV29-1 and TRBJ2-7; 7 nucleotides agree with TRBD1. With 1 base clipped from V and 0 bases from J, the junction kept 9 bases outside the gene matches. Per germline, CDR1 SQVTM and CDR2 ANQGSEA. The CDR3 sequence is 16 residues long. The CDR3 here is CSVEGGRQGSSYEQYF. CDR3 sequence (DNA): TGCAGCGTTGAAGGGGGGAGACAGGGATCCTCCTACGAGCAGTACTTC.

The chain recombines TRBV24-1 with TRBJ2-7; 11 nucleotides match TRBD2. The germline V gene encodes CDR1 KGHDR and CDR2 SFDVKD. Trimming at V came to 6 bases and at J to 3 bases, leaving 9 bases not matched to a gene. This CDR3 comprises 16 residues. CDR3 loop: CATSTGETSGNYEQYF. CDR3 sequence (DNA): TGTGCCACCAGTACCGGAGAGACTAGCGGGAACTACGAGCAGTACTTC.

This clonotype has at least ten counts. An end of the junction differs from the germline gene, which may be a read error. The rearrangement joins TRBV12-3 or TRBV12-4 to TRBJ2-7; the match to TRBD2 covers 8 bases. The CDR3 spans 13 residues. CDR3 bases: TGTGCCAGCAGTCTAGCGGGCCTCTACGAGCAGTACTTC. Translating it yields CASSLAGLYEQYF.

This clonotype has a count of ten or more. The chain links TRBV9 to TRBJ2-5, with 7 bases aligning to TRBD1. The germline gives CDR1 SGDLS, CDR2 YYNGEE. The CDR3 is 15 residues long. The ends lost 4 bases at V and 5 bases at J; junction bases unmatched: 11. CDR3 protein: CASSTSSQGQETQYF. CDR3 nucleotides: TGTGCCAGCAGCACCAGCTCACAGGGGCAGGAGACCCAGTACTTC.

Details on this clonotype: A much larger clonotype is one base distant, so this may be a read error. The chain couples TRBV9 to TRBJ2-1; 11 positions match TRBD2. This CDR3 is 17 amino acids long. Germline V gene data show CDR1 as SGDLS and CDR2 as YYNGEE. The CDR3 region has the DNA TGTGCCAGCATCGTATTGGGACTAGCGGACTCCTACAATGAGCAGTTCTTC. Protein: CASIVLGLADSYNEQFF.

This clonotype occurred many times. The rearrangement links TRBV20-1 to TRBJ1-5; D unresolved. This CDR3 has 16 residues. Trimming pared 0 bases from V and 1 base from J, leaving 13 bases between. Germline V CDR1 and CDR2: DFQATT, SNEGSKA (reference sequence). This CDR3 is CSAREWNTASNQPQHF. CDR3 in DNA: TGCAGTGCTAGAGAATGGAACACGGCCAGCAATCAGCCCCAGCATTTT.

The CDR3 reads CASSQVRGGELFF. The CDR3 DNA reads as TGTGCCAGCAGCCAAGTTCGAGGCGGGGAGCTGTTTTTT. This sequence joins TRBV3-1 and TRBJ2-2; D is uncertain. The germline gives CDR1 LGHDT, CDR2 YNNKEL (reference sequence). The CDR3 is 13 amino acids. Trimming stripped 1 base from V and 7 bases from J, with 7 bases between.

This clonotype came up many times. The chain carries TRBV12-3 or TRBV12-4 and TRBJ1-1; D unresolved. The CDR3 loop spans 14 amino acids. V was trimmed by 6 bases and J by 0 bases, leaving 11 bases between them. CDR3 in DNA: TGTGCCAGCAGCTTCTACGGGGTGAACACTGAAGCTTTCTTT. Its translation is CASSFYGVNTEAFF.